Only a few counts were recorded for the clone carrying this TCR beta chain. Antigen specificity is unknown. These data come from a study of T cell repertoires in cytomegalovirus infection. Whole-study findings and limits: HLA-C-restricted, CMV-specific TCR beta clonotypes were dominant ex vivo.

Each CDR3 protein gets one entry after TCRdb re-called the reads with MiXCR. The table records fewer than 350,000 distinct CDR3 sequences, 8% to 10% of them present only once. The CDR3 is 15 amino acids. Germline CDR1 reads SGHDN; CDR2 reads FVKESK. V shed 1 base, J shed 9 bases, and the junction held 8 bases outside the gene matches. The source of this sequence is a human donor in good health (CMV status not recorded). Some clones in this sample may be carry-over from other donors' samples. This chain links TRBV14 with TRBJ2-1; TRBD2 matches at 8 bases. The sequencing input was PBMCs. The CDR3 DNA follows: TGTGCCAGCAGCCAAGTGGTAGCGGGATGGGGTGAGCAGTTCTTC. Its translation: CASSQVVAGWGEQFF.